This T cell receptor (beta chain) was profiled in a study of T cell clonality in common variable immunodeficiency (dated by TCRdb to about 2015). Results the study describes overall, beyond this receptor: Despite equal DNA input, controls averaged approximately 88,000 unique sequences per sample versus around 30,000 in CVID samples. The authors noted that sequencing repertoires of T cell subpopulations would be needed to clarify what caused the increased clonality in CVID. CVID TCRbeta sequences reportedly showed fewer deletions and N-nucleotide insertions and lacked highly modified clones with 13 or more V deletions. CVID subjects shared fewer TCRbeta clones with each other than healthy controls did (p < 0.0001). Differences among patients in the CVID cohort limited the correlations between repertoire features and clinical complications. TCRbeta clonality was higher in CVID subjects than in healthy controls (t-test p = 0.018), and the increase was most characteristic of about a third of subjects.

Both CVID patients and healthy controls were predominantly of Caucasian heritage. From each donor, roughly 4.5 to 9 ml of heparinized peripheral whole blood was collected. Genomic DNA from adults with common variable immune deficiency (CVID) and from healthy adult controls was used to sequence TCRbeta CDR3 repertoires. There were some 22 healthy adult volunteers in the control group (roughly twelve female and some ten male), ranging in age from 23 to 66 years, with a mean age of 34. Diluted blood was density-centrifuged over Hypaque 1077 or Ficoll-Paque to isolate peripheral blood mononuclear cells. Genomic DNA was obtained from unsorted mononuclear cells using either Qiagen column purification or a centrifugation-based method. The CDR3 holds 12 amino acids from the cysteine to the phenylalanine. Shown are 27 bases from within the CDR3, in frame from base 1. From the germline V gene, CDR1 is KGHSH and CDR2 is LQKENI. V and J lose 1 base and 5 bases, and a span of 5 bases separates them.

For sequencing input, CVID and control samples contributed equivalent amounts of genomic DNA. For every sample, a 60 bp segment covering the rearranged TCRbeta CDR3 region was amplified and then sequenced. The immunoSEQ assay, a bias-corrected multiplex PCR combined with high-throughput sequencing, was used for TCRbeta amplification. The study's processing was this. Every unique nucleotide sequence counted as a clone and was annotated with V, D and J genes, copy number and frequency. Sequences were labeled productive if in frame, and non-productive if out of frame or containing stop codons. As previously described, clonality was computed from Shannon's entropy. Mean CDR3 Kyte-Doolittle hydropathy was derived from the predicted amino acid sequences of productive clones. Using the R hclust function, scaled V gene usage was clustered hierarchically with Manhattan distance and complete linkage. Sharing of clones by CDR3 amino acid sequence was evaluated through resampling of 12 repertoires per group over 100 rounds. The repertoires were searched for 70 published EBV-specific TCRbeta sequences and almost 250 published CMV-specific TCRbeta sequences. A couple of CVID samples yielding fewer than 10,000 sequences were excluded from analysis, leaving over 35 CVID repertoires. TCRdb retrieved this table from immuneACCESS and kept in-frame rearrangements only. Not all clones are present; in checked studies, unresolved V genes account for under half, and no reason is known for the remainder. That table supplies the V and J calls and clone size; D and trimming were determined from the DNA. With about 60,000 clones recorded, this sample contains no clone counted only once. 1.5% to 2% of the sample lies in the top ten.

This clone was seen at least ten times. It has no known antigen specificity. The read falls 3 residues short of the CDR3 end, and the missing part is taken from the germline J gene. The source material was peripheral blood mononuclear cells. The sequence is built from TRBV18 and TRBJ2-5, with an unclear D gene assignment. This clonotype was obtained from a person aged 18 to 75 in good health. The CDR3 amino acid sequence is: CASSPLRETQYF. The CDR3 bases that were read are TGTGCCAGCTCACCACTTCGGGAGACC. With all but the CDR3 taken from the reference TRBV18 and TRBJ2-5 genes, the full variable domain is: NAGVMQNPRHLVRRRGQEARLRCSPMKGHSHVYWYRQLPEEGLKFMVYLQKENIIDESGMPKERFSAEFPKEGPSILRIQQVVRGDSAAYFCASSPLRETQYFGPGTRLLVL.